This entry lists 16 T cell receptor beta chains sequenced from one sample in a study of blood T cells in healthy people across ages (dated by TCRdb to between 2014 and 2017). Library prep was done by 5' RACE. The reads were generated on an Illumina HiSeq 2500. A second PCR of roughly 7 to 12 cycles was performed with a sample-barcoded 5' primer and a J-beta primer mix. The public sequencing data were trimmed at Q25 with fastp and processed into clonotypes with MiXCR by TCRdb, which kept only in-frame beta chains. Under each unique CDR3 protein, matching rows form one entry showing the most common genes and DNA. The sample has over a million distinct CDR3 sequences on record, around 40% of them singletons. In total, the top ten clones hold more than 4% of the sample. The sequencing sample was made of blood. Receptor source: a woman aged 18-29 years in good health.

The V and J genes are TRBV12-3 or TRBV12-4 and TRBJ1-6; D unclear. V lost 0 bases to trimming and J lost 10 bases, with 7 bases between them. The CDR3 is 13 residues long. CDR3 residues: CASSLATRSPLHF. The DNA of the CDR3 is TGTGCCAGCAGTTTAGCGACGAGATCACCCCTCCACTTT.

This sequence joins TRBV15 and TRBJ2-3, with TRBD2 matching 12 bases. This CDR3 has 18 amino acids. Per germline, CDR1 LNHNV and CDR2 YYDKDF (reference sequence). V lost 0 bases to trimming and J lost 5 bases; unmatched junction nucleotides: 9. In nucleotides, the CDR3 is TGTGCCACCAGCAGAGATCCACTAGCGGGGGGTGGCATAGATACGCAGTATTTT. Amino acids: CATSRDPLAGGGIDTQYF.

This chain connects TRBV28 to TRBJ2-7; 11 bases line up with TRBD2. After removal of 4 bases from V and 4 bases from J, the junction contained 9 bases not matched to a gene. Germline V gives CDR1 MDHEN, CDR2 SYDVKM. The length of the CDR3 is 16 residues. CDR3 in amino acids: CASSSIAGGPAYEQYF. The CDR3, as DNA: TGTGCCAGCAGTTCAATAGCGGGAGGGCCGGCGTACGAGCAGTACTTC.

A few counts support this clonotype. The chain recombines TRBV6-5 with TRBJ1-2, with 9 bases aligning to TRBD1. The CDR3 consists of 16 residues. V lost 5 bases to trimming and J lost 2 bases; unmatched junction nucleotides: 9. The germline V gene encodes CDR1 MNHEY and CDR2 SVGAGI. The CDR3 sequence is CASSPPPGQGNYGYTF. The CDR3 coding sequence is TGTGCCAGCAGTCCGCCCCCGGGACAGGGAAACTATGGCTACACCTTC.

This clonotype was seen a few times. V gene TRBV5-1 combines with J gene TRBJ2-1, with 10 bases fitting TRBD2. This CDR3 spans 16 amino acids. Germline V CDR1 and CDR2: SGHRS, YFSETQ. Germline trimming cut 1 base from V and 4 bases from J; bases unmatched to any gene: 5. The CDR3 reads CASSLTSGVLYNEQFF. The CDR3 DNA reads TGCGCCAGCAGCTTGACTAGCGGGGTCCTATACAATGAGCAGTTCTTC.

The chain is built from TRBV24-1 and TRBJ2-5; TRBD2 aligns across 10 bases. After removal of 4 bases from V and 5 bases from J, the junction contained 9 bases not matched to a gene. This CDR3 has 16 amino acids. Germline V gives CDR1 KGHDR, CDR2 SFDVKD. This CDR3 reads CATSERASGGRETQYF. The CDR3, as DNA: TGTGCCACCAGTGAGCGGGCTAGCGGGGGTCGGGAGACCCAGTACTTC.

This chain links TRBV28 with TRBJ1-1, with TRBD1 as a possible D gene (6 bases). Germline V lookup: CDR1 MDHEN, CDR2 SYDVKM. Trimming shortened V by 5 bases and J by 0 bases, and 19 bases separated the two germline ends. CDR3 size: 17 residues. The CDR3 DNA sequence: TGTGCCAGCAGTCCTCCGGGACACAGAGAAATGAACACTGAAGCTTTCTTT. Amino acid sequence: CASSPPGHREMNTEAFF.

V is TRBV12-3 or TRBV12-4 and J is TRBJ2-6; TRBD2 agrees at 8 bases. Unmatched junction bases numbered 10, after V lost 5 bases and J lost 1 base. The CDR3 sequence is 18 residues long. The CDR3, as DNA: TGTGCCAGCAGTCTCTCCAGCGGGAGCAGGTCTGGGGCCAACGTCCTGACTTTC. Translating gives CASSLSSGSRSGANVLTF.

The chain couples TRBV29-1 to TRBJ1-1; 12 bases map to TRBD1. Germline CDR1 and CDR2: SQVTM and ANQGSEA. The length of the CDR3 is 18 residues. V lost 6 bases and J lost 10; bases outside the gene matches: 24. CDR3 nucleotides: TGCAGCGTCAGGGATTCCGGGACAGGGGGCGAGGAAGGATGCGGAGCTTTCTTT. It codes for CSVRDSGTGGEEGCGAFF.

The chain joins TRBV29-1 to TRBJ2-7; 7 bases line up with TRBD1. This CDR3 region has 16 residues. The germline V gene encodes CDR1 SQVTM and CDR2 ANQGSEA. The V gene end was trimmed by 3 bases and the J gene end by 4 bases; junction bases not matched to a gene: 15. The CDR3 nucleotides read TGCAGCGTTGACGGGATGGACAGGCGCGGAGTTTACGAGCAGTACTTC. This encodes CSVDGMDRRGVYEQYF.

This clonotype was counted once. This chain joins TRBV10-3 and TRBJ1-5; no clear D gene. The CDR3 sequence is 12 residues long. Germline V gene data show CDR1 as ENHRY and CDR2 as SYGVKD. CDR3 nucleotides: TGTGCTATCTCCCAGAACAATCAGCCCCAGCATTTT. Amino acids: CAISQNNQPQHF.

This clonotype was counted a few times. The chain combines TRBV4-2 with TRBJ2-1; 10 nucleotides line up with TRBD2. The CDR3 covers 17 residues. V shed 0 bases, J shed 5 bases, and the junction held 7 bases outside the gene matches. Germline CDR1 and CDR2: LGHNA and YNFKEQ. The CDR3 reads CASSQEGGTSAHNEQFF. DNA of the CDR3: TGTGCCAGCAGCCAAGAGGGGGGGACTAGCGCTCACAATGAGCAGTTCTTC.

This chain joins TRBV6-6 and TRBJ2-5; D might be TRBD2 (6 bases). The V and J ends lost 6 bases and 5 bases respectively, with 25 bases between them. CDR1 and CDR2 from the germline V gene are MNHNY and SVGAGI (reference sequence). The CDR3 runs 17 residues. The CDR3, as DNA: TGTGCCAGCAGGGACCCTTCCGGGACTCCATCGGGGGAGACCCAGTACTTC. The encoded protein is CASRDPSGTPSGETQYF.

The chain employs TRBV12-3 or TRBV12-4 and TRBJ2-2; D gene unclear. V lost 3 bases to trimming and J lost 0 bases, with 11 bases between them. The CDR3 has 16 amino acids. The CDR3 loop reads CASSFGLGTNTGELFF. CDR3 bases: TGTGCCAGCAGTTTTGGGTTGGGGACGAACACCGGGGAGCTGTTTTTT.

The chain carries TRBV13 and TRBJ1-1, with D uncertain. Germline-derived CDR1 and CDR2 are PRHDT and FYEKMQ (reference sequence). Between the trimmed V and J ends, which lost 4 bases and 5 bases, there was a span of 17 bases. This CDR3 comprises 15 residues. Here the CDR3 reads CASSSGVVGETEAFF. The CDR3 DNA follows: TGTGCCAGCAGCTCCGGTGTCGTAGGTGAGACTGAAGCTTTCTTT.

For the CDR3, the DNA is TGTGCCAGCAGCCAAGAAGCTGGGCTAGCGGGAGATTGCAATGAGCAGTTCTTC. Translated, it gives CASSQEAGLAGDCNEQFF. The chain uses TRBV3-1 and TRBJ2-1; TRBD2 aligns across 10 bases. The CDR3 spans 18 residues. Germline V CDR1 and CDR2: LGHDT, YNNKEL (reference sequence). J was trimmed by 6 bases and V by 0 bases; bases with no gene match: 11.